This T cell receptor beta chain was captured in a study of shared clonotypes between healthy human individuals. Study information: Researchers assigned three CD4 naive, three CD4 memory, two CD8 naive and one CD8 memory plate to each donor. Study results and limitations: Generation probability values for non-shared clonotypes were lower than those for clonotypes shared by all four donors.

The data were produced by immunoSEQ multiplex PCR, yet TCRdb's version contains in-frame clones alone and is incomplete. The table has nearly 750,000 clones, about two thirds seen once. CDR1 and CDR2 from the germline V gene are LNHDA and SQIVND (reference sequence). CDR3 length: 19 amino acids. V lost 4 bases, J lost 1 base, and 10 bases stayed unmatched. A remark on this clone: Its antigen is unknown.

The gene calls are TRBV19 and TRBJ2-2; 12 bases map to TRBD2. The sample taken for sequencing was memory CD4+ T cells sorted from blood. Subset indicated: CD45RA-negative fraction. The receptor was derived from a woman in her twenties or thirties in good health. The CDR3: CASSTDSPGLAGNTGELFF. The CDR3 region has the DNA TGTGCCAGTAGTACAGATTCTCCGGGACTAGCGGGGAACACCGGGGAGCTGTTTTTT.